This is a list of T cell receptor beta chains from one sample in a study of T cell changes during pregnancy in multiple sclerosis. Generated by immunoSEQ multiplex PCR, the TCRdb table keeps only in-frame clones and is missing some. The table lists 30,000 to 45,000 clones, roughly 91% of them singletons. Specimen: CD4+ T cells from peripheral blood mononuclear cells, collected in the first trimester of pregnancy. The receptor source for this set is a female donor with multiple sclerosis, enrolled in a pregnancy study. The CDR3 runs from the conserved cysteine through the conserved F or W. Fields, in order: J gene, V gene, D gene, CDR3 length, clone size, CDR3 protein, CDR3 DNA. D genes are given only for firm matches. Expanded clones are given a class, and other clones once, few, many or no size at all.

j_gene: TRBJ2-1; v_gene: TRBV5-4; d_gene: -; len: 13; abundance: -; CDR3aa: CASSPTEYNEQFF; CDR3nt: TGTGCCAGCAGCCCAACAGAATACAATGAGCAGTTCTTC
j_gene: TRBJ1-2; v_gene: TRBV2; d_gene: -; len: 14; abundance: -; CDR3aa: CASSQVGQGYGYTF; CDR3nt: TGTGCCAGCAGCCAAGTGGGGCAGGGCTATGGCTACACCTTC
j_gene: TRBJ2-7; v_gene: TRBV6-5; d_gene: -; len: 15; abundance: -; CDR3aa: CASSGRRQGGNEQYF; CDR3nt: TGTGCCAGCAGTGGCAGAAGACAGGGCGGGAACGAGCAGTACTTC
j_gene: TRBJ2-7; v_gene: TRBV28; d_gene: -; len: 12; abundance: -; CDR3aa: CASMRGNYEQYF; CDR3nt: TGTGCCAGCATGAGGGGGAACTACGAGCAGTACTTC
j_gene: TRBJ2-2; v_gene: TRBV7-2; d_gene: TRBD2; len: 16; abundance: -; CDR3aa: CASSLGSGRVIGELFF; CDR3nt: TGTGCCAGCAGCTTAGGGAGCGGGAGGGTGATAGGGGAGCTGTTTTTT
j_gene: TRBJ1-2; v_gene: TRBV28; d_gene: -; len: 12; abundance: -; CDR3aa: CASSSDRLSYTF; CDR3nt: TGTGCCAGCAGTTCCGACAGGTTAAGCTACACCTTC
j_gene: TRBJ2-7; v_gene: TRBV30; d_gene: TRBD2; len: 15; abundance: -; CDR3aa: CAWTRRLAGDYEQYF; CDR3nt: TGTGCCTGGACCCGAAGACTAGCGGGAGACTACGAGCAGTACTTC
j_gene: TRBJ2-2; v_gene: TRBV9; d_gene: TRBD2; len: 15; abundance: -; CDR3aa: CASSVGGTFGGELFF; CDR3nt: TGTGCCAGCAGCGTGGGGGGGACCTTCGGAGGGGAGCTGTTTTTT
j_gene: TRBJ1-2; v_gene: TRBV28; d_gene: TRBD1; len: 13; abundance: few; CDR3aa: CASSRTGNYGYTF; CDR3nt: TGTGCCAGCAGCCGGACAGGAAACTATGGCTACACCTTC
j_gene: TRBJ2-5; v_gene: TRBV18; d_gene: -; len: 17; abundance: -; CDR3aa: CASSPRMDNVFQETQYF; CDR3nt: TGTGCCAGCTCACCGAGGATGGACAACGTCTTCCAAGAGACCCAGTACTTC
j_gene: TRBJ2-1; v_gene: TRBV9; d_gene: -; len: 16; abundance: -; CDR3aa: CASSINSDPSYNEQFF; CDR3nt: TGTGCCAGCAGCATCAATAGCGATCCTTCCTACAATGAGCAGTTCTTC
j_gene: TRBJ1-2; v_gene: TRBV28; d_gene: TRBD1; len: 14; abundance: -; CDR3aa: CASSSGDSFYGYTF; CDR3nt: TGTGCCAGCAGTTCCGGGGACAGTTTCTATGGCTACACCTTC
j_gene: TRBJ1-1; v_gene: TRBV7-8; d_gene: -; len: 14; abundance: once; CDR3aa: CASSLSGSATEAFF; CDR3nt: TGTGCCAGCAGCTTAAGCGGGTCGGCCACTGAAGCTTTCTTT
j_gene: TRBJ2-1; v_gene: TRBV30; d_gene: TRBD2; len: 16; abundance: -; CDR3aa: CAWSFRTSGRLNEQFF; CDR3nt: TGTGCCTGGAGTTTCCGGACTAGCGGGAGACTCAATGAGCAGTTCTTC
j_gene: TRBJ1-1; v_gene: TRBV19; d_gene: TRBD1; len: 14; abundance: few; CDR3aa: CASSIRGMNTEAFF; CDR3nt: TGTGCCAGTAGTATCAGGGGGATGAACACTGAAGCTTTCTTT
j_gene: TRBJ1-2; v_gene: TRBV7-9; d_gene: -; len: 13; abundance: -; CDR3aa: CASSSPSSAGYTF; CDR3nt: TGTGCCAGCAGCTCGCCCTCCTCCGCGGGCTACACCTTC
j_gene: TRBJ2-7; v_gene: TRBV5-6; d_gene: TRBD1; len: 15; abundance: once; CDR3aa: CASSIRDRGVYEQYF; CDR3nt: TGTGCCAGCAGCATCCGGGACAGAGGAGTTTACGAGCAGTACTTC
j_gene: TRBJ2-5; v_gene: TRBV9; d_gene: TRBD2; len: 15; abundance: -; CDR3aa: CASSVGLAGGETQYF; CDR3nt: TGTGCCAGCAGCGTAGGCCTAGCGGGAGGAGAGACCCAGTACTTC
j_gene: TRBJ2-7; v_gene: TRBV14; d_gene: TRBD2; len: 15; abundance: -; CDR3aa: CASSPLAGGPSEQYF; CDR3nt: TGTGCCAGCAGCCCCCTAGCGGGAGGGCCGAGCGAGCAGTACTTC
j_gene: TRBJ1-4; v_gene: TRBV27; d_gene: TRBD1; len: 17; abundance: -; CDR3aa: CASSPKRPGQSNEKLFF; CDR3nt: TGTGCCAGCAGTCCAAAAAGGCCGGGACAGAGTAATGAAAAACTGTTTTTT
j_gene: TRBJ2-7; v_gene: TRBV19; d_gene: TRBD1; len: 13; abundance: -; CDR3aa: CASSPTGGYEQYF; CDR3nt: TGTGCCAGTAGTCCGACAGGGGGCTACGAGCAGTACTTC
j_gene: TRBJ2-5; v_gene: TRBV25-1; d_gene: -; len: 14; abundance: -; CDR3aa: CASSDPGGVGTQYF; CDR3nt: TGTGCCAGCAGTGATCCCGGTGGTGTCGGGACCCAGTACTTC
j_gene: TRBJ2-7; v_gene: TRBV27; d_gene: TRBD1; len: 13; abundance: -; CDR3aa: CASRGTGRAEQYF; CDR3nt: TGTGCCAGCCGAGGGACAGGGAGGGCCGAGCAGTACTTC